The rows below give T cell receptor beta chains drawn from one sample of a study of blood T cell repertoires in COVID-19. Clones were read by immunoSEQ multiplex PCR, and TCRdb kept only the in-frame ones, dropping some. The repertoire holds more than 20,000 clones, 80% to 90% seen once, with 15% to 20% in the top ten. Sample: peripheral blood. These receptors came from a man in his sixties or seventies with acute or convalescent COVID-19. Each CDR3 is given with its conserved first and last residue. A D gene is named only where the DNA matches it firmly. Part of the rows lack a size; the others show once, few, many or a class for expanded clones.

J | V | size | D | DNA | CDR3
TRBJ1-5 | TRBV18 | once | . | TGTGCCAGCTCACCTTCAGGGGATGGGCCCCAGCATTTT | CASSPSGDGPQHF
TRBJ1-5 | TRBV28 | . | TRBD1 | TGTGCCAGCAGTTTAGCGCAGGGGGATCAGCCCCAGCATTTT | CASSLAQGDQPQHF
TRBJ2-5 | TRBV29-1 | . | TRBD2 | TGCAGCGTTGAAGAGAACACTAGCGCCTTAGACTTC | CSVEENTSALDF
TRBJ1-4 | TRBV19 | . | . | TGTGCCAGTAGTCACAGGGATAATGAAAAACTGTTTTTT | CASSHRDNEKLFF
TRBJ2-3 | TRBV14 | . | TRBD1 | TGTGCCAGCAGCCCAGGACAGGGGGTCACAGATACGCAGTATTTT | CASSPGQGVTDTQYF
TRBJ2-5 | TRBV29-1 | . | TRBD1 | TGCAGCGTTGAAGATCCGGACAGGGAAGTAAGAAAGACCCAGTACTTC | CSVEDPDREVRKTQYF
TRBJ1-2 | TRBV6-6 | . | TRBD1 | TGTGCCAGCAGTATCGGGACAGGGAGCTACACCTTC | CASSIGTGSYTF
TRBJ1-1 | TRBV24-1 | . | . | TGTGCCACCAGGGGGCTGAACACTGAAGCTTTCTTT | CATRGLNTEAFF
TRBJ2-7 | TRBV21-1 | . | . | TGTGCCAGCAGCGACCAGTCGGGGAGCTACGAGCAGTACTTC | CASSDQSGSYEQYF
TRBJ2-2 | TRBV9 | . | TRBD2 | TGTGCCAGCAGCGGGACTAGTAACACCGGGGAGCTGTTTTTT | CASSGTSNTGELFF
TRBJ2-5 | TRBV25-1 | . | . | TGTGCCTCTCAGCCACACAGGGAGTGGGAGACCCAGTACTTC | CASQPHREWETQYF
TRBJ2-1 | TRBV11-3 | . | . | TGTGCCAGCAGCAAAGGAGCAAGTGAGCAGTTCTTC | CASSKGASEQFF